The 22 T cell receptor beta chains reported below all come from one sample, sequenced in a study of shared clonotypes between healthy human individuals. Using immunoSEQ multiplex PCR, the repertoire was profiled, and TCRdb retains in-frame clones only, with some absent. The sample records a few hundred thousand clones, almost 97% being singletons. Sequenced material: naive CD4+ T cells sorted from blood. Subset specified: CD45RA+ positively selected. All receptors derive from a woman aged 25 to 45 in good health.

This rearrangement joins TRBV29-1 to TRBJ2-5; 8 nucleotides match TRBD1. There are 14 residues in the CDR3. Germline V gives CDR1 SQVTM, CDR2 ANQGSEA. Trimming removed 4 bases from V and 2 bases from J; junction bases left unmatched: 6. The DNA for the CDR3 is TGCAGCGTTGTGGGGAACAGGGGGCAAGAGACCCAGTACTTC. It yields the protein CSVVGNRGQETQYF.

The gene calls are TRBV6-5 and TRBJ2-7, with 10 bases identical to TRBD1. V gave up 6 bases and J gave up 3 bases; unmatched junction bases: 8. The CDR3 sequence is 15 residues long. Germline CDR1 and CDR2: MNHEY and SVGAGI. The CDR3 bases are TGTGCCAGCAGGATCCCGGGACAGGGGTTCTACGAGCAGTACTTC. Residues: CASRIPGQGFYEQYF.

This chain uses TRBV18 with TRBJ2-5; D remains unclear. Germline V gene sequence: CDR1 KGHSH, CDR2 LQKENI. The CDR3 has 13 amino acids. Trimming cost V 4 bases and J 0 bases, with 6 bases left between them. The CDR3 here is CASSLQNQETQYF. DNA of the CDR3: TGTGCCAGCTCACTCCAAAACCAAGAGACCCAGTACTTC. Looking up the rest from reference TRBV18 and TRBJ2-5 gives the full variable domain: NAGVMQNPRHLVRRRGQEARLRCSPMKGHSHVYWYRQLPEEGLKFMVYLQKENIIDESGMPKERFSAEFPKEGPSILRIQQVVRGDSAAYFCASSLQNQETQYFGPGTRLLVL.

The chain recombines TRBV12-5 with TRBJ1-2; D uncertain. The CDR3 contains 13 residues. Germline lookup yields CDR1 LGHNT and CDR2 FRNRAP. Trimming took 2 bases from V and 8 from J, leaving 12 bases between them. The CDR3 DNA sequence: TGTGCTAGTGGTTTGTCGGCAGGCCTGGGCTACACCTTC. Its protein is CASGLSAGLGYTF.

J is TRBJ2-1 and V is TRBV5-1; 7 bases fit TRBD2. This CDR3 contains 16 residues. Germline lookup yields CDR1 SGHRS and CDR2 YFSETQ. Losses at the gene ends were 0 bases for V and 6 bases for J; bases not matched to a gene: 9. The CDR3 nucleotides read TGCGCCAGCAGCTTGGATGCGGGAGTGGTTGTCAATGAGCAGTTCTTC. It yields the protein CASSLDAGVVVNEQFF.

The chain couples TRBV6-5 to TRBJ2-5, with unresolved D. This CDR3 is 14 amino acids long. V gave up 2 bases and J gave up 1 base, with 8 bases separating them. Germline V lookup: CDR1 MNHEY, CDR2 SVGAGI. CDR3 in amino acids: CASSYGVAQETQYF. CDR3 nucleotide sequence: TGTGCCAGCAGTTACGGGGTAGCCCAAGAGACCCAGTACTTC.

The DNA for the CDR3 is TGTGCCAGCAGATGGGACAGGGAGGCTGGCTACACCTTC. Translating gives CASRWDREAGYTF. This chain links TRBV6-1 with TRBJ1-2, with TRBD1 matching over 9 bases. This CDR3 has 13 residues. In germline, CDR1 is MNHNS, CDR2 SASEGT. V was pared by 6 bases and J by 7 bases, with 6 bases of the junction left unmatched.

The chain couples TRBV13 to TRBJ2-1, with 10 bases aligning to TRBD1. V was clipped by 4 bases and J by 4 bases; unmatched bases: 4. The length of the CDR3 is 15 residues. CDR1 and CDR2 from the germline V gene are PRHDT and FYEKMQ (reference sequence). This CDR3 reads CASSSDRGLYNEQFF. The CDR3 bases are TGTGCCAGCAGCTCCGACAGGGGGCTATACAATGAGCAGTTCTTC. The complete variable domain, with remaining parts taken from reference TRBV13 and TRBJ2-1, reads AAGVIQSPRHLIKEKRETATLKCYPIPRHDTVYWYQQGPGQDPQFLISFYEKMQSDKGSIPDRFSAQQFSDYHSELNMSSLELGDSALYFCASSSDRGLYNEQFFGPGTRLTVL.

The CDR3 region is CASSYGQVNTGELFF. CDR3 DNA sequence: TGTGCCAGCAGCTACGGACAGGTGAACACCGGGGAGCTGTTTTTT. The J gene is TRBJ2-2, the V gene TRBV5-8, with 7 nucleotides matching TRBD1. The CDR3 runs to 15 residues. J gave up 1 base and V 3 bases, and 3 bases lay outside the gene matches. The germline V gene encodes CDR1 SGHTS and CDR2 YDEGEE.

V usage is TRBV15 and J usage is TRBJ1-1, with D uncertain. Germline V lookup: CDR1 LNHNV, CDR2 YYDKDF (reference sequence). V shed 6 bases and J shed 3 bases, with 14 bases lying between them. There are 14 residues in the CDR3. CDR3: CATRAKGLYTEAFF. Here the CDR3 DNA reads TGTGCCACCAGGGCAAAGGGTCTGTACACTGAAGCTTTCTTT.

The rearrangement joins TRBV11-2 to TRBJ2-5; TRBD2 is a possible D gene (5 bases). Germline CDR1 and CDR2: SGHAT and FQNNGV. CDR3 length equals 15 residues. V was shortened by 5 bases and J by 2 bases, with 15 bases between the two germline ends. The CDR3 here is CASSLLGSSQETQYF. The CDR3 DNA reads TGTGCCAGCAGCCTCCTGGGGAGCAGTCAAGAGACCCAGTACTTC.

This rearrangement joins TRBV6-1 to TRBJ2-1; possible D gene TRBD2, 6 bases. The V gene lost 6 bases and the J gene lost 0 bases, with 12 bases spanning the gap. The CDR3 is 15 amino acids. CDR1 and CDR2 from the germline V gene are MNHNS and SASEGT. CDR3 amino acids: CASSVDGSSYNEQFF. DNA of the CDR3: TGTGCCAGCAGCGTGGACGGGAGCTCCTACAATGAGCAGTTCTTC.

The V gene is TRBV11-2, the J gene TRBJ1-2; D might be TRBD1 (5 bases). The V and J ends lost 1 base and 1 base respectively, with 16 bases between them. Germline loops: CDR1 SGHAT, CDR2 FQNNGV. This CDR3 is built from 17 residues. CDR3 in amino acids: CASSLAKEGYYNYGYTF. CDR3 DNA sequence: TGTGCCAGCAGCTTAGCCAAGGAGGGGTACTATAACTATGGCTACACCTTC.

The gene calls are TRBV27 and TRBJ2-3, with 7 bases aligning to TRBD1. There are 15 residues in the CDR3. Unmatched junction bases numbered 8, after V lost 6 bases and J lost 2 bases. The germline gives CDR1 MNHEY, CDR2 SMNVEV (reference sequence). CDR3 coding DNA: TGTGCCAGCAGACCGACAGGGTCCATCACAGATACGCAGTATTTT. This sequence encodes CASRPTGSITDTQYF.

The chain combines TRBV6-5 with TRBJ2-1; 9 bases agree with TRBD2. V gave up 4 bases and J gave up 6 bases; unmatched junction bases: 10. Germline CDR1 is MNHEY and CDR2 is SVGAGI. The CDR3 totals 16 residues. CDR3 in amino acids: CASSSRGREGGNEQFF. CDR3 sequence (DNA): TGTGCCAGCAGTTCCCGTGGGCGGGAGGGTGGCAATGAGCAGTTCTTC.

The J gene is TRBJ1-4, the V gene TRBV7-9, with D hard to call. The CDR3 runs 15 residues. Trimming pared 4 bases from V and 5 bases from J, leaving 14 bases between. Germline V gene data show CDR1 as SEHNR and CDR2 as FQNEAQ (reference sequence). This CDR3 is CASSSSLTPNEKLFF. The CDR3 nucleotides read TGTGCCAGCAGCTCCTCCCTCACCCCAAATGAAAAACTGTTTTTT.

The V and J genes are TRBV7-9 and TRBJ2-3; 8 nucleotides line up with TRBD2. V trimming: 1 base; J trimming: 6 bases; junction bases outside the gene matches: 6. This CDR3 contains 15 residues. The germline V gene has CDR1 SEHNR and CDR2 FQNEAQ (reference sequence). The CDR3 coding sequence is TGTGCCAGCAGCTTAGGCGCTAGCGGGTCCGATACGCAGTATTTT. Translated: CASSLGASGSDTQYF.

The chain combines TRBV7-9 with TRBJ2-3; D is undetermined. With 0 bases removed from V and 6 bases from J, the gap between germline ends came to 10 bases. This CDR3 has 14 amino acids. Germline V CDR1 and CDR2: SEHNR, FQNEAQ (reference sequence). The CDR3 is CASSLASIVDTQYF. CDR3 bases: TGTGCCAGCAGCTTAGCGTCCATAGTGGATACGCAGTATTTT.

CDR3 sequence reads: CASGKDSSGNTIYF. CDR3 sequence (DNA): TGTGCCAGTGGGAAGGACAGTTCTGGAAACACCATATATTTT. The chain links TRBV6-5 to TRBJ1-3, with TRBD1 as a possible D gene (6 bases). CDR1 and CDR2 (germline): MNHEY, SVGAGI. The CDR3 is 14 amino acids. Trimming shortened V by 9 bases and J by 1 base, and 13 bases separated the two germline ends.

Concerning this clone: The same CDR3 also results from other DNA sequences found in this sample. This sequence joins TRBV11-2 and TRBJ2-5; D tentatively reads TRBD1 or TRBD2 (5 bases each). Germline V gives CDR1 SGHAT, CDR2 FQNNGV. The CDR3 runs to 13 residues. Trimming removed 5 bases at V and 2 bases at J, with 9 bases between. CDR3 residues: CASSLGRQETQYF. In DNA form, the CDR3 reads TGTGCCAGCAGCCTGGGACGGCAAGAGACCCAGTACTTC.

This clone has only one observation. This sequence joins TRBV19 and TRBJ1-1; D not resolved. V lost 4 bases and J 0 bases, leaving 6 bases between the germline ends. Per the germline V gene, CDR1 is LNHDA and CDR2 is SQIVND (reference sequence). CDR3 length equals 13 residues. The CDR3 sequence is CASSKAMNTEAFF. CDR3 DNA sequence: TGTGCCAGTAGTAAGGCGATGAACACTGAAGCTTTCTTT. Supplemented by reference TRBV19 and TRBJ1-1, the full variable domain reads DGGITQSPKYLFRKEGQNVTLSCEQNLNHDAMYWYRQDPGQGLRLIYYSQIVNDFQKGDIAEGYSVSREKKESFPLTVTSAQKNPTAFYLCASSKAMNTEAFFGQGTRLTVV.

The rearrangement links TRBV6-5 to TRBJ2-2; D is uncertain. The CDR3 consists of 14 residues. Germline CDR1 reads MNHEY; CDR2 reads SVGAGI. Trimming took off 0 bases at V and 6 bases at J, with 8 bases between the two ends. Here the CDR3 reads CASSYSYRSGELFF. CDR3 DNA: TGTGCCAGCAGTTACTCATATAGGTCCGGGGAGCTGTTTTTT.